Reported below is one T cell receptor beta chain. What it binds is not known. This sample stems from a study of beta chain features in type 1 diabetes. It was via CD45RO/CCR7/CD25/CD127/CD95/CD27 that CD4+ naive, central memory, regulatory and stem cell-like memory cells were sorted. The CDR3 is 13 residues long. Germline V CDR1 and CDR2: LNHDA, SQIVND (reference sequence). Trimming pared 7 bases from V and 6 bases from J, leaving 12 bases between. The whole isolated RNA underwent reverse transcription, so sequencing captured expressed TCRB transcripts. Produced via immunoSEQ multiplex PCR; TCRdb's table is partial and in-frame only. The table lists around 46,000 clones, roughly 40% of them singletons. Study-level points and caveats: Researchers report that Type 1 diabetes patients had moderately but significantly shorter TCRB CDR3s across all four CD4+ subsets. Insertions at VDJ junctions were less frequent in type 1 diabetes patients. These patients also deleted more nucleotides at the same junctions. A potential influence of HLA type upon TCRB rearrangement remained unresolved herein.

The V gene is TRBV19, the J gene TRBJ2-2, with TRBD1 as a possible D gene (5 bases). Sequenced sample: stem cell memory CD4+ T cells from blood. This TCR was recovered from a man aged 25 to 40 with type 1 diabetes. CDR3 sequence reads: CASKGPPSGELFF. The CDR3 coding sequence is TGTGCCAGTAAGGGGCCACCCTCCGGGGAGCTGTTTTTT.